One sample yielded the 9 T cell receptor beta chains listed below, sequenced in a study of T cell changes during pregnancy in multiple sclerosis. Profiling relied on immunoSEQ multiplex PCR, and the TCRdb table lists in-frame clones only, not all of them. The table lists about 88,000 clones, about 92% of them singletons. The sequenced sample was peripheral blood, obtained in the first trimester of pregnancy. Every receptor here comes from a female donor with multiple sclerosis, enrolled in a pregnancy study.

This chain joins TRBV19 and TRBJ1-2, with D possibly matching TRBD1 (5 bases). The germline V gene has CDR1 LNHDA and CDR2 SQIVND (reference sequence). V lost 6 bases and J lost 4, with 15 bases in between. This CDR3 contains 14 residues. The CDR3 spells CASRETEVSYGYTF. The CDR3 nucleotides read TGTGCCAGTAGAGAGACAGAGGTTAGCTATGGCTACACCTTC.

This clone was picked up a small number of times. The genes are TRBV27 and TRBJ1-5, with 8 positions matching TRBD1. The V segment lost 6 bases and the J segment 5 bases; nucleotides outside the gene matches: 0. CDR1 is MNHEY, CDR2 SMNVEV, per germline (reference sequence). The CDR3 length is 12 residues. Here the CDR3 DNA reads TGTGCCAGCAGGGACAGGGATCAGCCCCAGCATTTT. Amino acid sequence: CASRDRDQPQHF.

The chain recombines TRBV7-9 with TRBJ1-1; perhaps TRBD1 as D (5 bases). Per germline, CDR1 SEHNR and CDR2 FQNEAQ (reference sequence). Trimming stripped 11 bases from V and 0 bases from J, with 13 bases between. The CDR3 length is 13 residues. The CDR3 here is CAGHRLMNTEAFF. In nucleotides, the CDR3 is TGTGCCGGGCACAGGTTAATGAACACTGAAGCTTTCTTT.

This chain connects TRBV19 to TRBJ1-5; TRBD1 matches at 8 bases. Germline assignment: CDR1 LNHDA and CDR2 SQIVND (reference sequence). The ends lost 10 bases at V and 0 bases at J; junction bases unmatched: 8. CDR3 length equals 15 residues. CDR3 sequence reads: CATRQGSHSNQPQHF. The CDR3 nucleotides read TGTGCCACCAGACAGGGGAGTCATAGCAATCAGCCCCAGCATTTT.

The chain has TRBV7-8 and TRBJ2-7, with TRBD1 identical over 7 bases. The CDR3 runs 14 residues. V was clipped by 4 bases and J by 6 bases; unmatched bases: 9. The germline gives CDR1 SGHVS, CDR2 FQNEAQ. DNA for the CDR3: TGTGCCAGCAGCTCAGAAGGACAGGACTTCGAGCAGTACTTC. This translates into CASSSEGQDFEQYF.

The rearrangement uses TRBV7-9 and TRBJ1-3; the match to TRBD1 covers 8 bases. The CDR3 length is 17 residues. J was trimmed by 4 bases and V by 4 bases; bases with no gene match: 12. Germline V gene lookup returns CDR1 SEHNR and CDR2 FQNEAQ (reference sequence). The CDR3 loop is CASSSPTGVVGGNTIYF. Here the CDR3 DNA reads TGTGCCAGCAGCTCCCCGACAGGGGTCGTGGGGGGAAACACCATATATTTT. Supplemented by reference TRBV7-9 and TRBJ1-3, the full variable domain reads DTGVSQNPRHKITKRGQNVTFRCDPISEHNRLYWYRQTLGQGPEFLTYFQNEAQLEKSRLLSDRFSAERPKGSFSTLEIQRTEQGDSAMYLCASSSPTGVVGGNTIYFGEGSWLTVV.

The chain uses TRBV5-5 and TRBJ2-1; 10 bases are shared with TRBD2. From germline, CDR1 is SGHKS and CDR2 YYEKEE (reference sequence). The junction had 5 bases not matched to a gene; V was cut back by 4 bases and J by 1 base. This CDR3 region has 16 residues. DNA of the CDR3: TGTGCCAGCAGCGACCTAGCGGGAGTATCCTACAATGAGCAGTTCTTC. Encoded protein: CASSDLAGVSYNEQFF.

This chain joins TRBV5-1 and TRBJ1-4, with 8 bases lining up with TRBD1. CDR3 length: 15 amino acids. Germline V gene lookup returns CDR1 SGHRS and CDR2 YFSETQ. V dropped 3 bases and J dropped 4; count of bases not matched to a gene: 5. CDR3: CASSYRGQVNEKLFF. The CDR3 region has the DNA TGCGCCAGCAGCTATAGGGGACAGGTTAATGAAAAACTGTTTTTT.

The V and J genes are TRBV6-4 and TRBJ2-3; 7 bases line up with TRBD2. From germline, CDR1 is MRHNA and CDR2 SNTAGT. This CDR3 contains 15 residues. V lost 2 bases, J lost 0 bases, and 2 bases stayed unmatched. CDR3 residues: CASSDVAGSTDTQYF. The CDR3 DNA is TGTGCCAGCAGTGACGTAGCGGGTAGCACAGATACGCAGTATTTT.